This passage covers 22 T cell receptor beta chains from one sample sequenced in a study of blood T cell repertoires in COVID-19. Sequencing was performed with immunoSEQ multiplex PCR; in TCRdb, only in-frame clones are kept and a portion is missing. The sample records about 480,000 clones, over 75% being singletons. Sample: PBMCs or T cells enriched from blood (not recorded which). Receptors originate from a woman in her 40s who had recovered from COVID-19.

V gene TRBV19 combines with J gene TRBJ1-1, with D tentatively TRBD1 (5 bases). CDR1 LNHDA and CDR2 SQIVND come from the germline V gene (reference sequence). Trimming pared 5 bases from V and 4 bases from J, leaving 14 bases between. This CDR3 comprises 14 residues. CDR3 protein: CASSRDSYGTEAFF. CDR3 nucleotide sequence: TGTGCCAGTAGTCGAGACAGCTACGGCACTGAAGCTTTCTTT.

The V call is TRBV30, the J call TRBJ2-1; 7 bases line up with TRBD1. Looked up from germline, CDR1 is GTSNPN and CDR2 is SVGIG (reference sequence). CDR3 size: 12 residues. V was clipped by 3 bases and J by 9 bases; unmatched bases: 5. The CDR3 spells CAWRDYRGEQFF. The CDR3 DNA reads as TGTGCCTGGAGAGATTACAGGGGTGAGCAGTTCTTC. Looking up the rest from reference TRBV30 and TRBJ2-1 gives the full variable domain: SQTIHQWPATLVQPVGSPLSLECTVEGTSNPNLYWYRQAAGRGLQLLFYSVGIGQISSEVPQNLSASRPQDRQFILSSKKLLLSDSGFYLCAWRDYRGEQFFGPGTRLTVL.

The rearrangement links TRBV4-1 to TRBJ2-7, with 8 bases aligning to TRBD1. J was trimmed by 3 bases and V by 6 bases; bases with no gene match: 10. The CDR3 length is 15 residues. Germline loops: CDR1 MGHRA, CDR2 YSYEKL. In DNA, the CDR3 is TGCGCCAGCAGATTGTACGGACAGGGTATCTACGAGCAGTACTTC. Encoded protein: CASRLYGQGIYEQYF.

This chain links TRBV6-5 with TRBJ1-2; 8 nucleotides agree with TRBD1. The CDR3 length is 14 residues. Germline CDR1 reads MNHEY; CDR2 reads SVGAGI. J was trimmed by 4 bases and V by 5 bases; bases with no gene match: 6. For the CDR3, the DNA is TGTGCCAGCAGTCGACAGGGGACTGGCTATGGCTACACCTTC. Protein: CASSRQGTGYGYTF.

The rearrangement joins TRBV7-9 to TRBJ1-4; 7 bases fit TRBD1. CDR1 SEHNR and CDR2 FQNEAQ come from the germline V gene (reference sequence). J was trimmed by 4 bases and V by 5 bases; bases with no gene match: 4. The CDR3 has 14 residues. The CDR3 region has the DNA TGTGCCAGCAGCCGCAGGGACAGTAATGAAAAACTGTTTTTT. Translating gives CASSRRDSNEKLFF.

The J gene is TRBJ2-7, the V gene TRBV29-1; a weak D match, TRBD1 (5 bases). There are 12 residues in the CDR3. Germline values: CDR1 SQVTM, CDR2 ANQGSEA. The V gene lost 4 bases and the J gene lost 5 bases, with 12 bases spanning the gap. CDR3 nucleotides: TGCAGCGTTGGTCGGCAGGGAAACGAGCAGTACTTC. It translates to CSVGRQGNEQYF.

This clone has a handful of counts. The chain carries TRBV5-1 and TRBJ2-7; 8 bases fit TRBD1. Trimming cost V 4 bases and J 2 bases; bases outside gene matches: 8. This CDR3 is built from 15 residues. The germline V gene has CDR1 SGHRS and CDR2 YFSETQ. In DNA, the CDR3 is TGCGCCAGCAGCAAAGGGACAGGTCGGGCCTACGAGCAGTACTTC. Protein product: CASSKGTGRAYEQYF.

This clone was counted between two and nine times. The gene calls are TRBV5-1 and TRBJ1-1; the D gene is possibly TRBD1 (6 bases). Trimming pared 7 bases from V and 1 base from J, leaving 14 bases between. The CDR3 contains 14 residues. Per the germline V gene, CDR1 is SGHRS and CDR2 is YFSETQ. CDR3 DNA: TGCGCCAGCGGGGCGGACAGTTCGAACACTGAAGCTTTCTTT. The encoded protein is CASGADSSNTEAFF.

V gene TRBV6-5 combines with J gene TRBJ2-2; 7 bases are a match to TRBD1. Per the germline V gene, CDR1 is MNHEY and CDR2 is SVGAGI. The CDR3 runs 15 residues. Losses at the gene ends were 2 bases for V and 6 bases for J; bases not matched to a gene: 6. The CDR3 DNA reads as TGTGCCAGCAGTTACGCAGGGGGTACAGCCGGGGAGCTGTTTTTT. It specifies CASSYAGGTAGELFF.

This chain uses TRBV13 with TRBJ1-4, with D possibly TRBD1 on 5 matching bases. The CDR3 contains 14 residues. CDR1 and CDR2 (germline): PRHDT, FYEKMQ (reference sequence). V was shortened by 0 bases and J by 4 bases, with 6 bases between the two germline ends. The CDR3 DNA reads as TGTGCCAGCAGCTTAGGGCAGGGTAATGAAAAACTGTTTTTT. Encoded protein: CASSLGQGNEKLFF.

This clone occurred once. The chain carries TRBV4-2 and TRBJ2-7; 12 nucleotides align to TRBD2. The CDR3 contains 18 residues. The J segment lost 0 bases and the V segment lost 4 bases, leaving 10 bases of the junction unmatched. Germline CDR1 reads LGHNA; CDR2 reads YNFKEQ. CDR3 nucleotides: TGTGCCAGCAGCCGTGCCGGGACTAGCGGGCAGAGCTCCTACGAGCAGTACTTC. It codes for CASSRAGTSGQSSYEQYF.

The V call is TRBV7-9, the J call TRBJ2-5, with TRBD2 identical over 7 bases. Germline V gene data show CDR1 as SEHNR and CDR2 as FQNEAQ (reference sequence). V dropped 7 bases and J dropped 5; count of bases not matched to a gene: 16. The CDR3 has 16 amino acids. The CDR3 loop is CASTVFGATGGETQYF. CDR3 nucleotides: TGTGCCAGCACCGTGTTTGGGGCCACCGGGGGGGAGACCCAGTACTTC. The full variable domain, completed using reference TRBV7-9 and TRBJ2-5, is DTGVSQNPRHKITKRGQNVTFRCDPISEHNRLYWYRQTLGQGPEFLTYFQNEAQLEKSRLLSDRFSAERPKGSFSTLEIQRTEQGDSAMYLCASTVFGATGGETQYFGPGTRLLVL.

CDR3 DNA: TGCGCCAGCAGCCAAAGGGTAGCGCCCAATGAAAAACTGTTTTTT. Translation: CASSQRVAPNEKLFF. J is TRBJ1-4 and V is TRBV4-3; unclear D gene. Trimming left V 2 bases short and J 5 bases short, with 12 bases between. The CDR3 runs to 15 residues. The germline V gene encodes CDR1 LGHNA and CDR2 YSLEER.

The V and J genes are TRBV25-1 and TRBJ1-1, with D possibly matching TRBD1 (6 bases). This CDR3 region has 15 residues. CDR1 MGHDK and CDR2 SYGVNS come from the germline V gene. V was pared by 8 bases and J by 0 bases, with 16 bases between. CDR3 coding DNA: TGTGCCAGCGAACCTTGGGGGCAGCTGAACACTGAAGCTTTCTTT. Its translation: CASEPWGQLNTEAFF.

The CDR3 region has the DNA TGTGCCAGCAGCTTAGGACAGGGTCGAGGGGAGACCCAGTACTTC. Amino acid sequence: CASSLGQGRGETQYF. This chain links TRBV7-9 with TRBJ2-5, with 7 bases identical to TRBD1. This CDR3 contains 15 residues. Germline CDR1 SEHNR, CDR2 FQNEAQ (reference sequence). V gave up 1 base and J gave up 5 bases; unmatched junction bases: 7.

The chain links TRBV19 to TRBJ1-2; D call uncertain. The V end was cut by 2 bases, the J end by 8 bases, with 12 bases between. CDR1 is LNHDA and CDR2 is SQIVND in the germline V gene (reference sequence). The CDR3 has 13 residues. The DNA for the CDR3 is TGTGCCAGTAGTATAACCGGTGGTCCGGGCTACACCTTC. This encodes CASSITGGPGYTF.

V and J are TRBV5-1 and TRBJ2-1; D may be TRBD1 (6 bases). From germline, CDR1 is SGHRS and CDR2 YFSETQ. The CDR3 sequence is 14 residues long. Trimming cost V 0 bases and J 6 bases, with 10 bases left between them. In DNA, the CDR3 is TGCGCCAGCAGCTTGGGGGACACTGCCAATGAGCAGTTCTTC. Translation gives CASSLGDTANEQFF.

This chain connects TRBV7-8 to TRBJ2-4; TRBD2 matches 7 bases. The germline gives CDR1 SGHVS, CDR2 FQNEAQ. The ends lost 4 bases at V and 0 bases at J; junction bases unmatched: 6. The CDR3 contains 16 residues. CDR3 DNA sequence: TGTGCCAGCAGCTCATCAGCGGGGTTAGCCAAAAACATTCAGTACTTC. Encoded protein: CASSSSAGLAKNIQYF.

For the CDR3, the DNA is TGCAGCGCCAAGACAGAGGACGAGGCTAATGAAAAACTGTTTTTT. Protein: CSAKTEDEANEKLFF. The V and J genes are TRBV29-1 and TRBJ1-4; D perhaps matches TRBD1 (5 bases). CDR3 length equals 15 residues. CDR1 is SQVTM and CDR2 is ANQGSEA in the germline V gene. The germline V and J ends were trimmed by 7 bases and 3 bases, with 18 bases remaining between them.

V is TRBV6-2 or TRBV6-3 and J is TRBJ1-2; tentative D call: TRBD1 (5 bases). This CDR3 contains 14 residues. V gave up 2 bases and J gave up 6 bases, with 13 bases separating them. Germline V gene data show CDR1 as MNHEY and CDR2 as SVGEGT. Here the CDR3 DNA reads TGTGCCAGCAGTTACGGGTACCAGGGTCATGGCTACACCTTC. Encoded protein: CASSYGYQGHGYTF.

CDR3 in DNA: TGTGCCAGCAGTGAACCGGGGAGCTCCTACAATGAGCAGTTCTTC. Protein sequence: CASSEPGSSYNEQFF. The rearrangement uses TRBV2 and TRBJ2-1; D perhaps matches TRBD2 (5 bases). V was clipped by 2 bases and J by 0 bases, with 8 bases between them. The CDR3 has 15 amino acids. Germline assignment: CDR1 SNHLY and CDR2 FYNNEI.

This clone was recorded a few times. The rearrangement links TRBV10-3 to TRBJ2-3, with 7 nucleotides matching TRBD1. The CDR3 length is 16 residues. The V gene's germline CDR1 is ENHRY and CDR2 SYGVKD. The V gene end was trimmed by 3 bases and the J gene end by 10 bases; junction bases not matched to a gene: 16. CDR3 bases: TGTGCCATCAGTGATTCGGACAGGACATCCTCGTGGGCGCAGTATTTT. Translated, it gives CAISDSDRTSSWAQYF.